The 10 T cell receptor beta chains presented below share a single source sample, sequenced in a study of T cell responses to AZD1222 COVID-19 vaccine. Assay used: immunoSEQ multiplex PCR; TCRdb lists only in-frame clones, some missing. The sample includes some 130,000 clones, 89% seen only once; the top ten take approximately 6%. Source: peripheral blood, taken on day 0 of AZD1222 vaccination. The receptor source for this set is an adult in good health.

V usage is TRBV2 and J usage is TRBJ1-6, with D possibly TRBD1 on 5 matching bases. V was trimmed by 6 bases and J by 3 bases, leaving 15 bases between them. This CDR3 comprises 16 residues. Germline V gene lookup returns CDR1 SNHLY and CDR2 FYNNEI. Written as DNA, the CDR3 is TGTGCCAGCAGGGAACGAGCGGGGGTCTATAATTCACCCCTCCACTTT. Encoded protein: CASRERAGVYNSPLHF.

This clone occurred once. The chain joins TRBV30 to TRBJ1-2, with D hard to call. Germline V gives CDR1 GTSNPN, CDR2 SVGIG (reference sequence). This CDR3 has 11 residues. The V end was cut by 0 bases, the J end by 5 bases, with 4 bases between. The CDR3 sequence is CAWSVGYGYTF. The CDR3 DNA reads TGTGCCTGGAGTGTCGGATATGGCTACACCTTC.

This clone was seen more than once but under ten times. The chain employs TRBV29-1 and TRBJ2-3; D gene uncertain. From germline, CDR1 is SQVTM and CDR2 ANQGSEA. The V gene lost 3 bases and the J gene lost 14 bases, with 9 bases spanning the gap. The CDR3 covers 9 residues. CDR3 region: CSVDELGYF. The CDR3 nucleotides read TGCAGCGTTGACGAGTTAGGGTATTTT.

CDR3: CASSPEAGADEKLFF. As DNA, the CDR3 is TGTGCCAGCTCACCAGAGGCAGGGGCTGATGAAAAACTGTTTTTT. V gene TRBV18 combines with J gene TRBJ1-4; a weak D match, TRBD1 (6 bases). V lost 2 bases and J 6 bases, leaving 13 bases between the germline ends. CDR3 length: 15 amino acids. Germline CDR1 and CDR2: KGHSH and LQKENI.

The genes are TRBV5-1 and TRBJ2-3, with TRBD2 identical over 8 bases. This CDR3 has 17 residues. Trimming removed 7 bases from V and 0 bases from J; junction bases left unmatched: 13. Germline V lookup: CDR1 SGHRS, CDR2 YFSETQ. The CDR3 coding sequence is TGCGCCAGCGGGGTGGTAGCGGGGTTCTCTAGCACAGATACGCAGTATTTT. Amino acid sequence: CASGVVAGFSSTDTQYF. Drawing the rest from reference TRBV5-1 and TRBJ2-3, the complete variable domain is KAGVTQTPRYLIKTRGQQVTLSCSPISGHRSVSWYQQTPGQGLQFLFEYFSETQRNKGNFPGRFSGRQFSNSRSEMNVSTLELGDSALYLCASGVVAGFSSTDTQYFGPGTRLTVL.

This chain joins TRBV18 and TRBJ1-1; 7 positions match TRBD1. The CDR3 consists of 15 residues. Germline V lookup: CDR1 KGHSH, CDR2 LQKENI. The V gene end was trimmed by 2 bases and the J gene end by 0 bases; junction bases not matched to a gene: 3. The CDR3 DNA follows: TGTGCCAGCTCACCAAGGACAGGTTTGAACACTGAAGCTTTCTTT. This codes for CASSPRTGLNTEAFF.

This chain joins TRBV12-3 or TRBV12-4 and TRBJ1-1; no clear D gene. There are 12 residues in the CDR3. V was shortened by 1 base and J by 10 bases, with 10 bases between the two germline ends. Here the CDR3 DNA reads TGTGCCAGCAGTTTAGTGAGACTAGCAGCTTTCTTT. As protein: CASSLVRLAAFF.

The gene calls are TRBV5-6 and TRBJ1-1; no firm D call. With 4 bases removed from V and 0 bases from J, the gap between germline ends came to 13 bases. The CDR3 consists of 15 residues. Germline CDR1 reads SGHDT; CDR2 reads YYEEEE. This chain's CDR3 is CASSRPGTMNTEAFF. The CDR3 DNA is TGTGCCAGCAGCCGCCCCGGAACGATGAACACTGAAGCTTTCTTT.

The chain couples TRBV7-8 to TRBJ2-7; 11 bases align to TRBD2. The CDR3 is 15 amino acids. Germline assignment: CDR1 SGHVS and CDR2 FQNEAQ. V lost 3 bases, J lost 1 base, and 2 bases stayed unmatched. Here the CDR3 reads CASSFSGRDSYEQYF. CDR3 sequence (DNA): TGTGCCAGCAGCTTTAGCGGGAGGGATTCCTACGAGCAGTACTTC.

Comments on this clone: The sample has other DNA sequences that encode this CDR3 too. This chain uses TRBV30 with TRBJ1-5; perhaps TRBD1 as D (6 bases). This CDR3 contains 13 residues. Germline lookup yields CDR1 GTSNPN and CDR2 SVGIG (reference sequence). The ends were cut back, 0 bases at V and 7 bases at J, with 10 bases in the middle. The CDR3 DNA sequence: TGTGCCTGGAGTGTGGAGGGGGGCCAGCCCCAGCATTTT. It yields the protein CAWSVEGGQPQHF.